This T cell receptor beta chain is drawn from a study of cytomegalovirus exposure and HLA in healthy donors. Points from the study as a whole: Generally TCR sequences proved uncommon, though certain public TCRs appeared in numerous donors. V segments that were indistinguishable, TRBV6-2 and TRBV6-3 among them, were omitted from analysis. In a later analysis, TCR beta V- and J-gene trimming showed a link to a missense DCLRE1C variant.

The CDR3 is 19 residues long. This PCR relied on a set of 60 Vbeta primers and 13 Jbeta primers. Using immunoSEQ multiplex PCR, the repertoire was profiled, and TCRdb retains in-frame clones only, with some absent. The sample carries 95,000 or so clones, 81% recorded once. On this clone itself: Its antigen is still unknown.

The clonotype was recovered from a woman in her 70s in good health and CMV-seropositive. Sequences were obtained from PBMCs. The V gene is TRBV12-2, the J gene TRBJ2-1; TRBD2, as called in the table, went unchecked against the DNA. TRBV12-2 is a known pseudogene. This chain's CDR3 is CASRLDGLAGGLCLDEQFF. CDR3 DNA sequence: TGTGCAAGTCGCTTAGACGGACTAGCGGGAGGGCTGTGTCTAGATGAGCAGTTCTTC.